The 19 T cell receptor beta chains listed next were all sequenced from one sample in a study of cytomegalovirus exposure and HLA in healthy donors (dated by TCRdb to about 2017). Libraries were prepared through the immunoSEQ multiplex PCR assay. Entries here come from immuneACCESS through TCRdb and include only in-frame sequences with V and J called. Some clones fail to appear in such tables; in the studies checked, an unresolved V gene covers under half of the shortfall, and the cause of the remainder is unknown. Here the sample has 50,000 to 65,000 clones; approximately 90% occur a single time. The leading ten clones occupy 7.5% to 10% of the sample. The sequenced material came from PBMCs. The receptors here all came from a woman aged 18 to 35 in good health and CMV-seropositive.

The V gene is TRBV2, the J gene TRBJ1-2; a weak D match, TRBD1 (5 bases). Germline assignment: CDR1 SNHLY and CDR2 FYNNEI. Trimming took 6 bases from V and 7 from J, leaving 15 bases between them. The CDR3 is 13 amino acids. In nucleotides, the CDR3 is TGTGCCAGCAGCCGGCGGGGGGATTTTGGCTACACCTTC. It encodes CASSRRGDFGYTF. Full variable domain (outside the CDR3, taken from reference TRBV2 and TRBJ1-2): EPEVTQTPSHQVTQMGQEVILRCVPISNHLYFYWYRQILGQKVEFLVSFYNNEISEKSEIFDDQFSVERPDGSNFTLKIRSTKLEDSAMYFCASSRRGDFGYTFGSGTRLTVV.

This rearrangement joins TRBV6-7 to TRBJ2-2; D might be TRBD1 (5 bases). TRBV6-7 qualifies as an ORF whose function is uncertain. This CDR3 is 18 amino acids long. Trimming took off 8 bases at V and 2 bases at J, with 24 bases between the two ends. The CDR3 sequence: CASDFEESGPANTGELFF. The CDR3 region has the DNA TGTGCCAGCGATTTTGAGGAGTCAGGGCCGGCAAACACCGGGGAGCTGTTTTTT.

The chain employs TRBV12-5 and TRBJ1-6; 7 bases are shared with TRBD1. The CDR3 has 16 amino acids. The V gene's germline CDR1 is LGHNT and CDR2 FRNRAP. V lost 6 bases to trimming and J lost 0 bases; unmatched junction nucleotides: 5. The CDR3 region has the DNA TGTGCTAGTGGAACAGGGGCCCCCTCCTATAATTCACCCCTCCACTTT. Translating gives CASGTGAPSYNSPLHF.

V and J are TRBV6-1 and TRBJ1-6; D is undetermined. Trimming cost V 6 bases and J 5 bases, with 8 bases left between them. From germline, CDR1 is MNHNS and CDR2 SASEGT. The CDR3 loop spans 13 amino acids. CDR3 sequence (DNA): TGTGCCAGCAGGCGGGAAAATAATTCACCCCTCCACTTT. Its protein product is CASRRENNSPLHF.

This sequence joins TRBV12-5 and TRBJ2-7; 10 bases match TRBD1. CDR1 is LGHNT, CDR2 FRNRAP, per germline. Trimming cost V 5 bases and J 7 bases; bases outside gene matches: 11. The CDR3 sequence is 15 residues long. The CDR3 DNA reads as TGTGCTAGTGGTCCCCGCGCGGGGACAGGGGATGAGCAGTACTTC. It specifies CASGPRAGTGDEQYF.

This sequence joins TRBV7-9 and TRBJ1-1; D remains ambiguous. The V gene's germline CDR1 is SEHNR and CDR2 FQNEAQ (reference sequence). Trimming left V 2 bases short and J 2 bases short, with 6 bases between. The CDR3 extends over 13 amino acids. CDR3 in amino acids: CASSLWANTEAFF. The CDR3 nucleotides are TGTGCCAGCAGCTTATGGGCAAACACTGAAGCTTTCTTT. The variable domain in full, with the rest retrieved from reference TRBV7-9 and TRBJ1-1, is DTGVSQNPRHKITKRGQNVTFRCDPISEHNRLYWYRQTLGQGPEFLTYFQNEAQLEKSRLLSDRFSAERPKGSFSTLEIQRTEQGDSAMYLCASSLWANTEAFFGQGTRLTVV.

The chain carries TRBV5-1 and TRBJ2-7, with 9 bases matching TRBD2. Trimming took 4 bases from V and 3 from J; bases not matched to a gene: 5. CDR1 SGHRS and CDR2 YFSETQ come from the germline V gene. CDR3 length: 14 residues. CDR3 nucleotides: TGCGCCAGCAGCCAGCGGGAGGTCTACTACGAGCAGTACTTC. This codes for CASSQREVYYEQYF.

The chain is built from TRBV12-5 and TRBJ2-7; weak D call: TRBD2 (5 bases). V lost 7 bases to trimming and J lost 3 bases, with 10 bases between them. From germline, CDR1 is LGHNT and CDR2 FRNRAP. The CDR3 extends over 12 amino acids. This CDR3 is CASAGAGYEQYF. The CDR3 DNA is TGTGCTAGTGCTGGTGCGGGCTACGAGCAGTACTTC. The full variable domain, rest sourced from reference TRBV12-5 and TRBJ2-7, is DARVTQTPRHKVTEMGQEVTMRCQPILGHNTVFWYRQTMMQGLELLAYFRNRAPLDDSGMPKDRFSAEMPDATLATLKIQPSEPRDSAVYFCASAGAGYEQYFGPGTRLTVT.

This chain links TRBV11-3 with TRBJ2-1; 9 bases are shared with TRBD2. Looked up from germline, CDR1 is SGHNT and CDR2 is YENEEA. There are 17 residues in the CDR3. Trimming cost V 0 bases and J 4 bases; bases outside gene matches: 7. The CDR3 DNA reads as TGTGCCAGCAGCTTAGATGGCCGGCGGGGGGGATACAATGAGCAGTTCTTC. Protein: CASSLDGRRGGYNEQFF.

The V call is TRBV14, the J call TRBJ2-2; 9 bases match TRBD1. CDR3 length: 16 residues. The germline V gene encodes CDR1 SGHDN and CDR2 FVKESK. V shed 4 bases and J 6 bases; nucleotides not matched to a gene: 9. The DNA of the CDR3 is TGTGCCAGCAGCCGGCACGGCGGACAGGGGTCCGGGGAGCTGTTTTTT. Amino acid sequence: CASSRHGGQGSGELFF.

V is TRBV9 and J is TRBJ1-2, with D unresolved. The CDR3 has 14 amino acids. Germline V gives CDR1 SGDLS, CDR2 YYNGEE. Between the trimmed V and J ends, which lost 0 bases and 1 base, there was a span of 7 bases. CDR3 amino acids: CASSVGLDNYGYTF. The CDR3, as DNA: TGTGCCAGCAGCGTAGGCTTAGATAACTATGGCTACACCTTC.

V gene TRBV29-1 combines with J gene TRBJ2-4, with TRBD2 matching 14 bases. The CDR3 consists of 15 residues. V shed 0 bases and J 11 bases; nucleotides not matched to a gene: 6. The V gene's germline CDR1 is SQVTM and CDR2 ANQGSEA. CDR3 in DNA: TGCAGCGTTGAAGATCCAGGGACTAGCGGGGGTGTTCAGTACTTC. This codes for CSVEDPGTSGGVQYF.

A word on this clone: Distinct nucleotide sequences in the sample also encode this CDR3. The chain couples TRBV7-3 to TRBJ2-7; 10 bases align to TRBD1. The CDR3 spans 14 residues. V gave up 5 bases and J gave up 2 bases; unmatched junction bases: 3. Per the germline V gene, CDR1 is SGHTA and CDR2 is FQGTGA. CDR3 in DNA: TGTGCCAGCAGCCCAGGACAGGGGGCCTACGAGCAGTACTTC. The encoded protein is CASSPGQGAYEQYF. The variable domain in full, with the rest retrieved from reference TRBV7-3 and TRBJ2-7, is GAGVSQTPSNKVTEKGKYVELRCDPISGHTALYWYRQSLGQGPEFLIYFQGTGAADDSGLPNDRFFAVRPEGSVSTLKIQRTERGDSAVYLCASSPGQGAYEQYFGPGTRLTVT.

V usage is TRBV27 and J usage is TRBJ2-1; 7 nucleotides align to TRBD2. The CDR3 loop spans 16 amino acids. The V gene end was trimmed by 6 bases and the J gene end by 10 bases; junction bases not matched to a gene: 18. Germline V lookup: CDR1 MNHEY, CDR2 SMNVEV (reference sequence). The CDR3 sequence is CASRIGGGPSLREQFF. The CDR3 coding sequence is TGTGCCAGCAGAATTGGCGGGGGTCCGTCTCTCAGGGAGCAGTTCTTC.

The sample holds one count of this clone. This chain uses TRBV7-3 with TRBJ2-5, with 14 positions matching TRBD2. The V segment lost 4 bases and the J segment 3 bases; nucleotides outside the gene matches: 7. Germline V CDR1 and CDR2: SGHTA, FQGTGA. The CDR3 has 17 residues. The CDR3: CASSSGLAGGEKETQYF. The CDR3 DNA sequence: TGTGCCAGCAGCTCCGGACTAGCGGGGGGCGAAAAAGAGACCCAGTACTTC.

V gene TRBV7-2 combines with J gene TRBJ2-2; 8 bases are a match to TRBD1. CDR1 is SGHTA, CDR2 FQGNSA, per germline. The CDR3 loop spans 15 amino acids. With V trimmed by 5 bases and J by 6 bases, 8 bases remained unmatched. CDR3 nucleotides: TGTGCCAGCAGCCAAGCCCGGACAGGGCCCGGGGAGCTGTTTTTT. Translating it yields CASSQARTGPGELFF.

This clone was seen only once. This chain uses TRBV18 with TRBJ2-7; a weak D match, TRBD1 (6 bases). Germline V lookup: CDR1 KGHSH, CDR2 LQKENI. The CDR3 has 14 amino acids. The V end lost 2 bases, the J end lost 2 bases, and 10 bases lay between the germline ends. The CDR3 region is CASSPGTQAYEQYF. In DNA, the CDR3 is TGTGCCAGCTCACCAGGGACACAGGCCTACGAGCAGTACTTC.

V gene TRBV5-1 combines with J gene TRBJ2-3; 13 bases line up with TRBD2. CDR3 length equals 22 residues. The V and J ends lost 3 bases and 1 base, in that order; junction bases with no gene match: 20. Germline V gene data show CDR1 as SGHRS and CDR2 as YFSETQ. The CDR3 DNA is TGCGCCAGCAGCTCCCTGGGGTTCGGGACTAGCGGGGCGTTTTTCGGCACAGATACGCAGTATTTT. As protein: CASSSLGFGTSGAFFGTDTQYF.

This chain joins TRBV6-5 and TRBJ2-7; TRBD1 might be the D (6 bases). Germline CDR1 reads MNHEY; CDR2 reads SVGAGI. V shed 2 bases and J shed 6 bases, with 17 bases lying between them. The CDR3 consists of 15 residues. CDR3 nucleotides: TGTGCCAGCAGTTACGGGGGCCAGGGCTCTGGCGAGCAGTACTTC. Translated, it gives CASSYGGQGSGEQYF.